This entry features one T cell receptor (beta chain) sequence. The sample is drawn from a study of blood T cell repertoires in COVID-19. Germline V CDR1 and CDR2: SEHNR, FQNEAQ (reference sequence). The CDR3 length is 13 residues. V was pared by 8 bases and J by 4 bases, with 13 bases between. Study processing details: Estimation of nucleated cell counts relied on the amplification of reference gene primers. Only in-frame clones appear in the TCRdb table, and some are missing; sequencing was by immunoSEQ multiplex PCR. V, J and clone size are those of that table, while D and trimming were read from the DNA. The table has tens of thousands of clones, more than 85% seen once.

This chain uses TRBV7-9 with TRBJ2-3; TRBD2 might be the D (6 bases). This clonotype was sampled from a male donor with active COVID-19. The sample comprised peripheral blood. CDR3 sequence: CASGDWGADTQYF. CDR3 nucleotides: TGTGCCAGCGGTGACTGGGGGGCAGATACGCAGTATTTT.